This note documents a single T cell receptor (beta chain) sequence. Its antigen is not known. These data are taken from a study of quantifying T cell responses using KT2 cells. Study information: cDNA was made from DNase-treated RNA using alpha and beta constant primers. Overall study findings and caveats: The number of KT2 alpha and beta sequences was a linear function of input KT2 cells.

With 2 bases removed from V and 5 bases from J, the gap between germline ends came to 12 bases. This CDR3 is 14 amino acids long. The germline gives CDR1 MNHNY, CDR2 SVGAGI (reference sequence). Known numbers of the T cell clone KT2 were added to PBMC. Fixed numbers of PBMC received varying amounts of KT2 cells. The cDNA 3' end received a ligated oligonucleotide with a UMI. The first PCR ran around 4 cycles with an equimolar RC1.1 and RC1.2 beta primer mix. MiXCR, run by TCRdb on the UMI-ligation and nested PCR reads, gives a single entry per CDR3 protein. Of tens of thousands of distinct CDR3 sequences in the sample, around 10% were seen once.

This sequence was found in a human donor. The chain recombines TRBV6-6 with TRBJ2-5; TRBD1 is a possible D gene (5 bases). The source material was PBMCs spiked with cells of the T cell clone KT2. CDR3 loop: CASSYTQGLETQYF. In DNA form, the CDR3 reads TGTGCCAGCAGTTACACGCAGGGATTGGAGACCCAGTACTTC.